Sequencing of this T cell receptor (beta chain) was carried out in a study of shared clonotypes between healthy human individuals (dated by TCRdb to about 2020). About the investigation overall: Three men and two women, aged 18 to 49 years, made up the cohort. To increase sequencing depth and limit assay-specific biases, TCR repertoire library preparation and sequencing were carried out by different laboratories using diverse techniques. Per donor, three plates each were used for CD4 naive and CD4 memory, two for CD8 naive, and one for CD8 memory. The study deeply sequenced blood TCR repertoires of about 5 healthy adults to estimate repertoire size and the extent of clonotype sharing between individuals. Between about 0.85 and 8.9 billion PBMCs per donor were obtained by leukapheresis. Broad study findings and their caveats: Compared with non-shared clonotypes, the clonotypes found in all four sorted-subset donors had higher generation probabilities. Estimated clonotype richness was generally larger for naive than for memory subsets. Pairwise subsampling indicated that sequencing depth was expected to affect the degree of clonotype sharing among donors. Sampling was limited to blood, and TCR repertoires in tissue likely differ from TCR repertoires in blood. Incomplete sequencing was indicated by rarefaction of sorted-subset datasets, despite the large sequencing depth. Because the study included a small number of donors, the genetic and exposure-history diversity represented was limited. About 4.5% of naive CD4, 3.5% of naive CD8, approximately 2% of memory CD4, and 0.35% to 0.5% of memory CD8 clonotypes were shared across a few donors.

The germline V gene specifies SQVTM as CDR1 and ANQGSEA as CDR2. The cysteine opens and the phenylalanine closes a CDR3 of 13 amino acids. Only CDR3 DNA is held: 39 bases, read in frame from base 1. V is clipped by 5 bases and J by 5 bases, and the sequence between their germline boundaries is 12 bases long. Using the deep immunoSEQ assay, TCR CDR3 regions were amplified from genomic DNA by multiplex PCR. Extracted genomic DNA from each cell subset was spread evenly across all wells of several immunoSEQ 96-well plates, with each plate serving as a replicate. For sorted subsets, approximately 200 ng of genomic DNA, equivalent to 30,000 or so T cell genomes, went into each replicate PCR. Purified libraries were quantified with a Qubit 3.0 fluorometer, sized on a Bioanalyzer 2100, and re-quantified with the KAPA Library Quantification kit. Every immunoSEQ 96-well plate was sequenced on a dedicated single-read 150-cycle Illumina NextSeq 550 flow cell. As for the original processing: The immunoSEQ output contained only junctional sequences without quality scores, so filtering could not match that applied to full-length reads. Sequences were annotated with PyIR, a Python wrapper for IgBLAST v1.9, using IMGT germline references to assign V/J genes and CDR3. Reads with weak V/J assignments (E-value above 1e-6), missing CDR3, stop codons, out-of-frame junctions, or ambiguous translated residues were removed. V3J clonotypes were defined as sequences sharing the same inferred V gene, J gene, and CDR3 amino acid sequence. To compute the percentage overlap between repertoires, the number of shared unique clonotypes was divided by the size of the smaller repertoire. Repertoire richness was assessed with RTK rarefaction, the Chao1 estimator, and Recon v2.1 estimates of unobserved clonotypes. OLGA was used to compute generation probabilities for all TCRbeta clonotypes that the gDNA method yielded from a handful of donors. Entries here come from immuneACCESS through TCRdb and include only in-frame sequences with V and J called. Some clones fail to appear in such tables; in the studies checked, an unresolved V gene covers under half of the shortfall, and the cause of the remainder is unknown. That table is the source of V, J and clone size, and D and trimming were worked out from the DNA. Within this sample are 2 million to 3 million clones, with over 85% of them counted one time only. The top ten constitute about 0.38% of the sample.

The donors were healthy, HIV-negative adults who had no recently reported acute infections or vaccinations. Only Caucasian adults living in Nashville, Tennessee, USA were represented among the donors. Magnetic negative selection was used to enrich CD4+ T cells, after which naive cells were positively selected on CD45RA and the negative fraction became the memory subset. Blood was collected by leukapheresis, and PBMCs were isolated by Ficoll-Histopaque density gradient centrifugation and then cryopreserved in liquid nitrogen vapor phase. Purity and quantity of every magnetically sorted T cell population were checked by analytical flow cytometry. From each sorted fraction, genomic DNA was isolated and quantified by UV absorbance on a Nanodrop 2000c. This clone was observed a handful of times. The antigen it binds to is not known. Base qualities were left out, and no much larger clone turns up one base away.

The sequence joins TRBV29-1 to TRBJ1-4, with no confidently assigned D gene. The clonotype comes from a man aged 18 to 29 in good health. Some clones in this sample may be carry-over from other donors' samples. The sample comprised naive CD4+ T cells from PBMCs. Interpreted using the paper, the cell subset or site label stands for: CD45RA+ positively selected. Here the CDR3 is given as CSVMGPLNEKLFF. The DNA sequence reads TGCAGCGTTATGGGCCCTTTGAATGAAAAACTGTTTTTT.